A selection of T cell receptor beta chains follows, all from one sample in a study of blood T cell repertoires in COVID-19. Sequenced by immunoSEQ multiplex PCR; TCRdb stores in-frame clones only, minus some. The sample holds 29,000 or so clones, around nine tenths seen once. The sequencing sample was made of peripheral blood. The receptors stem from a human donor in a cohort sampled during active COVID-19. The donor label of this sample is uncertain. The CDR3 runs from the conserved cysteine through the conserved F or W. A D gene is named only where the DNA matches it firmly. Size tells how often a clone was seen (once, few, many) or the class of an expanded clone, and some rows leave it out.

J gene: TRBJ1-2
clone size: .
V gene: TRBV12-5
D gene: .
CDR3 DNA: TGTGCTAGTGCCGGGACAAACTATGGCTACACCTTC
CDR3 protein: CASAGTNYGYTF

J gene: TRBJ2-5
clone size: .
V gene: TRBV6-5
D gene: .
CDR3 DNA: TGTGCCAGCAGTACTAATCGACAGTCCCAAGAGACCCAGTACTTC
CDR3 protein: CASSTNRQSQETQYF

J gene: TRBJ2-3
clone size: .
V gene: TRBV21-1
D gene: .
CDR3 DNA: TGTGCCAGCAGCAAAGGGCCCTCAGATACGCAGTATTTT
CDR3 protein: CASSKGPSDTQYF

J gene: TRBJ2-2
clone size: .
V gene: TRBV6-2/TRBV6-3
D gene: TRBD1
CDR3 DNA: TGTGCCAGCAGCAGGGACAGGGGGCAAACCGGGGAGCTGTTTTTT
CDR3 protein: CASSRDRGQTGELFF

J gene: TRBJ1-5
clone size: .
V gene: TRBV6-6
D gene: TRBD1
CDR3 DNA: TGTGCCAGCAGTTACAGGGGGACAGGGTTAAATCAGCCCCAGCATTTT
CDR3 protein: CASSYRGTGLNQPQHF

J gene: TRBJ1-5
clone size: .
V gene: TRBV18
D gene: TRBD1
CDR3 DNA: TGTGCCAGCTCACCAACATCCGGACAGGGTCAGCCCCAGCATTTT
CDR3 protein: CASSPTSGQGQPQHF

J gene: TRBJ2-5
clone size: .
V gene: TRBV19
D gene: TRBD1
CDR3 DNA: TGTGCCAGTAGTATCTGGGGGACAGGGGAAGAGACCCAGTACTTC
CDR3 protein: CASSIWGTGEETQYF

J gene: TRBJ2-2
clone size: once
V gene: TRBV5-1
D gene: .
CDR3 DNA: TGCGCCAGTGCGCCACAGGCTATAAACACCGGGGAGCTGTTTTTT
CDR3 protein: CASAPQAINTGELFF

J gene: TRBJ2-1
clone size: few
V gene: TRBV5-1
D gene: TRBD2
CDR3 DNA: TGCGCCAGCAGCAAGACTAGCGGGAGCTCCTACAATGAGCAGTTCTTC
CDR3 protein: CASSKTSGSSYNEQFF

J gene: TRBJ2-7
clone size: .
V gene: TRBV6-5
D gene: .
CDR3 DNA: TGTGCCAGCAGTCGAGGCTACGAGCAGTACTTC
CDR3 protein: CASSRGYEQYF

J gene: TRBJ1-5
clone size: .
V gene: TRBV5-5
D gene: .
CDR3 DNA: TGTGCCAGCAGCCGCGGACAGACGAATCAGCCCCAGCATTTT
CDR3 protein: CASSRGQTNQPQHF

J gene: TRBJ2-3
clone size: .
V gene: TRBV5-1
D gene: TRBD2
CDR3 DNA: TGCGCCAGCAGCTTGGAAGGGGGACTAGTGGCAGATACGCAGTATTTT
CDR3 protein: CASSLEGGLVADTQYF

J gene: TRBJ2-2
clone size: .
V gene: TRBV24-1
D gene: TRBD1
CDR3 DNA: TGTGCCACCAGTGATCTGACAGGGGAGATCGGGGAGCTGTTTTTT
CDR3 protein: CATSDLTGEIGELFF

J gene: TRBJ2-7
clone size: .
V gene: TRBV20-1
D gene: TRBD2
CDR3 DNA: TGCAGTGCTAGTTCTAGCGGAACCTACGAGCAGTACTTC
CDR3 protein: CSASSSGTYEQYF

J gene: TRBJ2-7
clone size: few
V gene: TRBV5-1
D gene: TRBD2
CDR3 DNA: TGCGCCAGCAGCTTGGGTGGCGGGAGTTACGACGAGCAGTACTTC
CDR3 protein: CASSLGGGSYDEQYF

J gene: TRBJ1-4
clone size: .
V gene: TRBV30
D gene: .
CDR3 DNA: TGTGCCTGGAGTGTGCTAATGTTTGAAAAACTGTTTTTT
CDR3 protein: CAWSVLMFEKLFF

J gene: TRBJ1-2
clone size: .
V gene: TRBV3-1/TRBV3-2
D gene: TRBD1
CDR3 DNA: TGTGCCAGCAGCCCGGGACAGGGGGCAGGCTATGGCTACACCTTC
CDR3 protein: CASSPGQGAGYGYTF

J gene: TRBJ2-2
clone size: .
V gene: TRBV5-1
D gene: .
CDR3 DNA: TGCGCCAGCAGCTTGGGGACAGACACCGGGGAGCTGTTTTTT
CDR3 protein: CASSLGTDTGELFF

J gene: TRBJ2-7
clone size: .
V gene: TRBV19
D gene: .
CDR3 DNA: TGTGCCAGTAGTCCTCGGGGCAGGGGGGAGACTAGGACCATCTACGAGCAGTACTTC
CDR3 protein: CASSPRGRGETRTIYEQYF

J gene: TRBJ2-1
clone size: .
V gene: TRBV4-1
D gene: TRBD2
CDR3 DNA: TGCGCCAGCAGCCGGGGACTAGCGGGAGTCAATGAGCAGTTCTTC
CDR3 protein: CASSRGLAGVNEQFF

J gene: TRBJ1-2
clone size: few
V gene: TRBV6-2/TRBV6-3
D gene: .
CDR3 DNA: TGTGCCAGCAGTTCCCCGCGGGGGGCTGAAGCGATTAGAGGTGGCTACACCTTC
CDR3 protein: CASSSPRGAEAIRGGYTF

J gene: TRBJ2-5
clone size: .
V gene: TRBV25-1
D gene: TRBD2
CDR3 DNA: TGTGCCAGCAGTGAATACCCTAGCGGGAGTCCAGAGACCCAGTACTTC
CDR3 protein: CASSEYPSGSPETQYF

J gene: TRBJ1-2
clone size: .
V gene: TRBV7-2
D gene: .
CDR3 DNA: TGTGCCAGCAGCTTATCCGGCGGCCCCTATGGCTACACCTTC
CDR3 protein: CASSLSGGPYGYTF

J gene: TRBJ2-5
clone size: .
V gene: TRBV6-5
D gene: TRBD1
CDR3 DNA: TGTGCCAGCAGTCTTCAAGGGAACAGGGGAGAGACCCAGTACTTC
CDR3 protein: CASSLQGNRGETQYF

J gene: TRBJ2-5
clone size: once
V gene: TRBV15
D gene: TRBD1
CDR3 DNA: TGTGCCACCAGCAGAGATTTAAGACAGGGAGAGACCCAGTACTTC
CDR3 protein: CATSRDLRQGETQYF

J gene: TRBJ2-7
clone size: .
V gene: TRBV5-1
D gene: TRBD2
CDR3 DNA: TGCGCCAGCAGCTTAGACTTAGCGGGCGGCTTCTACGAGCAGTACTTC
CDR3 protein: CASSLDLAGGFYEQYF

J gene: TRBJ2-3
clone size: .
V gene: TRBV7-9
D gene: TRBD2
CDR3 DNA: TGTGCCAGCAGCTTAGCTCGAGATAGCGGGAGGGCCTACACGCAGTATTTT
CDR3 protein: CASSLARDSGRAYTQYF

J gene: TRBJ2-3
clone size: .
V gene: TRBV10-1
D gene: .
CDR3 DNA: TGCGCCAGCAGTGAGCAGCGATCTAGCACAGATACGCAGTATTTT
CDR3 protein: CASSEQRSSTDTQYF

J gene: TRBJ2-1
clone size: .
V gene: TRBV5-4
D gene: TRBD2
CDR3 DNA: TGTGCCAGCAGCATGGGACTAGCGGGAGGGAGCTCCTACAATGAGCAGTTCTTC
CDR3 protein: CASSMGLAGGSSYNEQFF

J gene: TRBJ2-3
clone size: .
V gene: TRBV9
D gene: TRBD2
CDR3 DNA: TGTGCCAGCAGCGCGACCGGGACTAGAGCTAGCACAGATACGCAGTATTTT
CDR3 protein: CASSATGTRASTDTQYF

J gene: TRBJ2-7
clone size: .
V gene: TRBV5-4
D gene: TRBD2
CDR3 DNA: TGTGCCAGCAGCCCGCCGGGGACTAGCGGGTCCTACGAGCAGTACTTC
CDR3 protein: CASSPPGTSGSYEQYF

J gene: TRBJ2-7
clone size: .
V gene: TRBV10-1
D gene: TRBD1
CDR3 DNA: TGCGCCAGCAGCCGGACAGGGGGCTACCTCTACGAGCAGTACTTC
CDR3 protein: CASSRTGGYLYEQYF

J gene: TRBJ1-2
clone size: once
V gene: TRBV28
D gene: .
CDR3 DNA: TGTGCCAGCAAGTCAGGACAGATGAACTATGGCTACACCTTC
CDR3 protein: CASKSGQMNYGYTF

J gene: TRBJ2-5
clone size: .
V gene: TRBV5-1
D gene: .
CDR3 DNA: TGCGCCAGCACAAGGGGCGCGGAGACCCAGTACTTC
CDR3 protein: CASTRGAETQYF

J gene: TRBJ2-1
clone size: .
V gene: TRBV18
D gene: TRBD2
CDR3 DNA: TGTGCCAGCCGGACTAGCGGGGGGGACAATGAGCAGTTCTTC
CDR3 protein: CASRTSGGDNEQFF

J gene: TRBJ2-2
clone size: .
V gene: TRBV11-2
D gene: TRBD1
CDR3 DNA: TGTGCCAGCAGCCTAACAGGGGCCCCTCACACCGGGGAGCTGTTTTTT
CDR3 protein: CASSLTGAPHTGELFF

J gene: TRBJ2-1
clone size: .
V gene: TRBV9
D gene: TRBD1
CDR3 DNA: TGTGCCAGCAGCGCACAGGGGAACTACAATGAGCAGTTCTTC
CDR3 protein: CASSAQGNYNEQFF

J gene: TRBJ1-4
clone size: .
V gene: TRBV29-1
D gene: .
CDR3 DNA: TGCAGCGTCCTTAAGCCGGGACCTTATGTGGGACTCACCAGGGAAAAACTGTTTTTT
CDR3 protein: CSVLKPGPYVGLTREKLFF

J gene: TRBJ1-2
clone size: .
V gene: TRBV10-3
D gene: TRBD1
CDR3 DNA: TGTGCCATCAGCCTGGGAAAGGGGGCGACCGGCTATGGCTACACCTTC
CDR3 protein: CAISLGKGATGYGYTF

J gene: TRBJ2-5
clone size: .
V gene: TRBV5-1
D gene: TRBD2
CDR3 DNA: TGCGCCAGCAGCTTGGCCCTAGCGGGAGGGTCGGGAGAGACCCAGTACTTC
CDR3 protein: CASSLALAGGSGETQYF

J gene: TRBJ1-4
clone size: .
V gene: TRBV12-2
D gene: .
CDR3 DNA: TGTGCAAGTCACGATGCCCGTAGCCATAATGAAAAACTGTTTTTT
CDR3 protein: CASHDARSHNEKLFF

J gene: TRBJ2-2
clone size: once
V gene: TRBV4-2
D gene: TRBD2
CDR3 DNA: TGTGCCAGCAGCCGAATCGGGCTAGCGGGAGGCAAATACACCGGGGAGCTGTTTTTT
CDR3 protein: CASSRIGLAGGKYTGELFF

J gene: TRBJ2-1
clone size: .
V gene: TRBV5-1
D gene: TRBD2
CDR3 DNA: TGCGCCAGCAGCTTTCGACTAGCGGGAGGTAGTGAGCAGTTCTTC
CDR3 protein: CASSFRLAGGSEQFF

J gene: TRBJ2-1
clone size: .
V gene: TRBV7-8
D gene: .
CDR3 DNA: TGTGCCAGCAGCTTAGAGGGACAACCACACAATGAGCAGTTCTTC
CDR3 protein: CASSLEGQPHNEQFF

J gene: TRBJ2-1
clone size: .
V gene: TRBV6-5
D gene: TRBD2
CDR3 DNA: TGTGCCACCCAGACTAGCGGGAGGGGGAGGAATGAGCAGTTCTTC
CDR3 protein: CATQTSGRGRNEQFF

J gene: TRBJ2-4
clone size: .
V gene: TRBV3-1/TRBV3-2
D gene: .
CDR3 DNA: TGTGCCAGCAGTCTAGGAGGGGCAGAGAACATTCAGTACTTC
CDR3 protein: CASSLGGAENIQYF

J gene: TRBJ1-2
clone size: few
V gene: TRBV10-3
D gene: .
CDR3 DNA: TGTGCCACCAACCCCGGGACCCCGCGGGGTGGCTACACCTTC
CDR3 protein: CATNPGTPRGGYTF